This T cell receptor (beta chain) originates from a study of beta chain features in type 1 diabetes. Study-level information: No patient-donor differences in age, gender, total cells or subset yield.

The V and J ends lost 3 bases and 2 bases respectively, with 15 bases between them. The V gene's germline CDR1 is MDHEN and CDR2 SYDVKM. The CDR3 runs to 16 residues. Findings of the study overall: It was not settled here whether HLA type affects TCRB rearrangement. Lower insertion and higher deletion counts appeared at VDJ junctions in type 1 diabetes patients.

The authors reverse transcribed all of the isolated RNA, so sequencing captured expressed TCRB transcripts. Sequencing used immunoSEQ multiplex PCR; TCRdb keeps in-frame clones, though not all of them. Among 810,000 or so clones listed, 15% to 20% were seen once. The authors took one heparinised blood draw, averaging roughly 120 mL, from each donor. With regard to this clone: The antigen is not known.

This receptor was taken from a woman aged 18-30 years in good health. V and J are TRBV28 and TRBJ2-3, with TRBD2 as a possible D gene (6 bases). Sequencing used naive CD4+ T cells from blood. The CDR3 loop is CASSFNPRENTDTQYF. The CDR3 nucleotides are TGTGCCAGCAGTTTCAATCCCCGGGAGAACACAGATACGCAGTATTTT.